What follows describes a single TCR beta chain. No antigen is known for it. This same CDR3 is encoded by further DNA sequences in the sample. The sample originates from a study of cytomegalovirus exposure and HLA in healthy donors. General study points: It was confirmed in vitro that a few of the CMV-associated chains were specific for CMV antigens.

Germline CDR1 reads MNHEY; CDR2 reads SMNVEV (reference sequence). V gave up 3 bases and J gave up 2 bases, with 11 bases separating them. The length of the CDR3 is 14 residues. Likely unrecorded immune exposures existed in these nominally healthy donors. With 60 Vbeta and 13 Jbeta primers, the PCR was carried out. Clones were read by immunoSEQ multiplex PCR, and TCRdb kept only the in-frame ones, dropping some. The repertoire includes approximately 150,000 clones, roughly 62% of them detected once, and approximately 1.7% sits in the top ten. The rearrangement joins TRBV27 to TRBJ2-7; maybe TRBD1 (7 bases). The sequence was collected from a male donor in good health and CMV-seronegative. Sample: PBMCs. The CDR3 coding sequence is TGTGCCAGCAGTTTTGCAGGGGGGACCTACGAGCAGTACTTC. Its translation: CASSFAGGTYEQYF.